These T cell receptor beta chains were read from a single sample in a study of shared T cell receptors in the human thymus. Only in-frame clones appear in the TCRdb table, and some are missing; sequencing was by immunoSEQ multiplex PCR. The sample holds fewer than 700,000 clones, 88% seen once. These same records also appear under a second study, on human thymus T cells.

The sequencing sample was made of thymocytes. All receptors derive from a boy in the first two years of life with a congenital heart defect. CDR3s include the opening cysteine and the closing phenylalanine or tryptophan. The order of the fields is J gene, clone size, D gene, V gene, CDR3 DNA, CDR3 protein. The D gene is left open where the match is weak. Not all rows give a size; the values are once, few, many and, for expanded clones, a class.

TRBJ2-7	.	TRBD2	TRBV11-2	TGTGCCAGCAGCCCGTGGGGGGGAGGGCCGTACGAGCAGTACTTC	CASSPWGGGPYEQYF
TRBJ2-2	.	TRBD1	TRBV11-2	TGTGCCAGCAGCGGGCCGGGACAGATGAACACCGGGGAGCTGTTTTTT	CASSGPGQMNTGELFF
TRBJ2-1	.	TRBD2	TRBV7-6	TGTGCCAGCAGCTTTTACGGGACTAGCGGGAATTGGGGCTTTGATGAGCAGTTCTTC	CASSFYGTSGNWGFDEQFF
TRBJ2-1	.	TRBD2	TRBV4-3	TGCGCCAGCAGCCCCGGACTAGCGGGAGAAGCCTACAATGAGCAGTTCTTC	CASSPGLAGEAYNEQFF
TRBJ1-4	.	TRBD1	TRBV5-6	TGTGCCAGCAGCTTCGGACAGGCCAAAGATGAAAAACTGTTTTTT	CASSFGQAKDEKLFF
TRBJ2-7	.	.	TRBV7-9	TGTGCCAGCAGCGGTGCGGGCGAGCAGTACTTC	CASSGAGEQYF
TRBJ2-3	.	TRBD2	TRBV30	TGTGCCTGGAGCCCCGGGGCGGGAGAAACAGATACGCAGTATTTT	CAWSPGAGETDTQYF
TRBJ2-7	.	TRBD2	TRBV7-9	TGTGCCAGCGTGGCGGGAGGGAACTACGAGCAGTACTTC	CASVAGGNYEQYF
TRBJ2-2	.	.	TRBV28	TGTGCCAGCAGTTTAGGTGCCTACGGGGAGCTGTTTTTT	CASSLGAYGELFF
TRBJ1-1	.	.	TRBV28	TGTGCCAGCGGCCACACAACAATTGAAGCTTTCTTT	CASGHTTIEAFF
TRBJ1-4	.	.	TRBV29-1	TGCAGCGTTGATGACAGCACTAATGAAAAACTGTTTTTT	CSVDDSTNEKLFF
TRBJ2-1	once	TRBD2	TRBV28	TGTGCCAGCAGCTGCACGACAGGGCGAATTCTACTAGCGGGAGGCTACAATGAGCAGTTCTTC	CASSCTTGRILLAGGYNEQFF
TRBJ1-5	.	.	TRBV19	TGTGCCAGTAGTACCCACCCCCCTCGGCAGCCCCAGCATTTT	CASSTHPPRQPQHF
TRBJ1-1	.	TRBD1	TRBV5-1	TGCGCCAGCAGCACCAGGGGGCGGAACACTGAAGCTTTCTTT	CASSTRGRNTEAFF
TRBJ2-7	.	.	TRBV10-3	TGTGCCATCAGTGCGCGGGGTGGGGTTTACGAGCAGTACTTC	CAISARGGVYEQYF
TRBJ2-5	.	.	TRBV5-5	TGTGCCAGCAGCTTGGCCAGAAACCAAGAGACCCAGTACTTC	CASSLARNQETQYF
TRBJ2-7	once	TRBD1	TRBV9	TGTGCCAGCAGCGTAGCCGGACAGGGGATTGGCGAGCAGTACTTC	CASSVAGQGIGEQYF
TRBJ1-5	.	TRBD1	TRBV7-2	TGTGCCAGCAGCGCCACAGGGGGCGCAGATCAGCCCCAGCATTTT	CASSATGGADQPQHF
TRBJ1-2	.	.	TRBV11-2	TGTGCCAGCAGCCCCCTCGGGGGTGGCTACACCTTC	CASSPLGGGYTF
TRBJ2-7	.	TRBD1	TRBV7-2	TGTGCCAGCAGCCGGGCGGGACAGGCGTCCTACGAGCAGTACTTC	CASSRAGQASYEQYF
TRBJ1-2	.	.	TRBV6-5	TGTGCCAGCAGTCCCCTTTGGACAGAGAACGGCTACACCTTC	CASSPLWTENGYTF
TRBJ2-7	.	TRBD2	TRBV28	TGTGCCAGCAGTTTAGGACTAGCAGTTCCCTACGAGCAGTACTTC	CASSLGLAVPYEQYF
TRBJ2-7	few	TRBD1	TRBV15	TGTGCCACCAGCACCCTGGCAGGGGGCGCAGAGTACGAGCAGTACTTC	CATSTLAGGAEYEQYF
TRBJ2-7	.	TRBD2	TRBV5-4	TGTGCCAGCAGCTTCGGGACTAGCGCTACCTACGAGCAGTACTTC	CASSFGTSATYEQYF
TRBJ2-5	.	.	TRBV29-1	TGCAGCGAGAGTACAGGGTATCAAGAGACCCAGTACTTC	CSESTGYQETQYF
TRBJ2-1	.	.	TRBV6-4	TGTGCCAGCAGTGATTTAGTCAATGAGCAGTTCTTC	CASSDLVNEQFF
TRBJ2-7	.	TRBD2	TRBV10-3	TGTGCCATCAGTGGCTGGACTAGCGGGACCTACGAGCAGTACTTC	CAISGWTSGTYEQYF
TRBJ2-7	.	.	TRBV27	TGTGCCACAGGTCCCACCTACGAGCAGTACTTC	CATGPTYEQYF
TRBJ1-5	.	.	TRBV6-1	TGTGCCAGCAGTGAATGGATGGGGGGGATTTCCCATCAGCCCCAGCATTTT	CASSEWMGGISHQPQHF
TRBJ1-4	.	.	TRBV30	TGTGCCTGGAGCCTGGGAGGACTCCGAGGGACTAATGAAAAACTGTTTTTT	CAWSLGGLRGTNEKLFF
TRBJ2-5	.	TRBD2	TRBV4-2	TGTGCCAGCAGCCAATTTACCCCCGGGACTAGGGTATCAGAAGAGACCCAGTACTTC	CASSQFTPGTRVSEETQYF
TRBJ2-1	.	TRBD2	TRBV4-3	TGCGCCAGCAGCCAAGACCGCGGGAGCCCTTACAATGAGCAGTTCTTC	CASSQDRGSPYNEQFF
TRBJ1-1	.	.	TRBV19	TGTGCCAGTTCGACAGGCCGGAACACTGAAGCTTTCTTT	CASSTGRNTEAFF
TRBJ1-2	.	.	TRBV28	TGTGCCAGCAGTTCGGGACATAACTATGGCTACACCTTC	CASSSGHNYGYTF
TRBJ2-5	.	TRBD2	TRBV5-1	TGCGCCAGCAGCTTGGTAGGCCCTAGCGGGAGGCTTGGCGAGACCCAGTACTTC	CASSLVGPSGRLGETQYF
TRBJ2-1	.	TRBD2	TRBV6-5	TGTGCCAGCAGTTACTCTCGCGGGAGGGCATACAATGAGCAGTTCTTC	CASSYSRGRAYNEQFF
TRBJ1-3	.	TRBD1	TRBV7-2	TGTGCCAGCAGCTTCGAAGGAAACAGGGGGCCAGGAAACACCATATATTTT	CASSFEGNRGPGNTIYF
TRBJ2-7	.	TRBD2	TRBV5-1	TGCGCCAGCAGCTTGGCCGGCCTCCTGACTAGCGGGAGTGCCTACGAGCAGTACTTC	CASSLAGLLTSGSAYEQYF
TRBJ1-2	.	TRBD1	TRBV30	TGTGCCTGGGACATTCCGGGACAGAGAGGGGCCTATGGCTACACCTTC	CAWDIPGQRGAYGYTF
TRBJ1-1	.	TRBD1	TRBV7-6	TGTGCCAGCAGCGCCGGGACAGGTAAAACTGAAGCTTTCTTT	CASSAGTGKTEAFF
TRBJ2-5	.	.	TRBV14	TGTGCCAGCAGCCAAGATAGTTCTAGCGCGACTCAAGAGACCCAGTACTTC	CASSQDSSSATQETQYF
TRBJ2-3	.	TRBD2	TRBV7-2	TGTGCCAGCAGCCCCCTAGCGGGATCCGCAGATACGCAGTATTTT	CASSPLAGSADTQYF
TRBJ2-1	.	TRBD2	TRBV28	TGTGCCAGCAGTATCGGACTAGCGGGGTCCTACAATGAGCAGTTCTTC	CASSIGLAGSYNEQFF
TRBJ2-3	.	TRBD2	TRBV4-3	TGCGCCAGCAGCCAAGATTCGACTAGCGGGAGGGCCGTAACAGATACGCAGTATTTT	CASSQDSTSGRAVTDTQYF